A single sample is the source of the 30 T cell receptor beta chains below, sequenced in a study of shared clonotypes between healthy human individuals. Here immunoSEQ multiplex PCR was the method, and the copy in TCRdb shows in-frame clones only, minus some. The table lists roughly 1,500,000 clones, around 98.5% of them singletons. Sample: naive CD4+ T cells sorted from blood. Described subset: CD45RA+ positively selected. The receptors were gathered from a man younger than 45 in good health.

The CDR3: CASSLYRTGTYEQYF. CDR3 nucleotide sequence: TGTGCCAGCAGTTTATATCGGACAGGGACGTACGAGCAGTACTTC. The chain combines TRBV28 with TRBJ2-7, with 8 bases aligning to TRBD1. The CDR3 sequence is 15 residues long. Looked up from germline, CDR1 is MDHEN and CDR2 is SYDVKM. With 1 base clipped from V and 4 bases from J, the junction kept 6 bases outside the gene matches. The full variable domain, completed using reference TRBV28 and TRBJ2-7, is DVKVTQSSRYLVKRTGEKVFLECVQDMDHENMFWYRQDPGLGLRLIYFSYDVKMKEKGDIPEGYSVSREKKERFSLILESASTNQTSMYLCASSLYRTGTYEQYFGPGTRLTVT.

The chain recombines TRBV18 with TRBJ1-1, with no clear D. The CDR3 is 12 amino acids. CDR1 and CDR2 from the germline V gene are KGHSH and LQKENI. Trimming cost V 1 base and J 8 bases, with 8 bases left between them. For the CDR3, the DNA is TGTGCCAGCTCACCACGATCGTACGAAGCTTTCTTT. Residues: CASSPRSYEAFF. The full variable domain, in which reference TRBV18 and TRBJ1-1 provide the parts outside the CDR3, is NAGVMQNPRHLVRRRGQEARLRCSPMKGHSHVYWYRQLPEEGLKFMVYLQKENIIDESGMPKERFSAEFPKEGPSILRIQQVVRGDSAAYFCASSPRSYEAFFGQGTRLTVV.

For the CDR3, the DNA is TGTGCCAGCAGTTCAATCCTTAATAGGGCACCGGGAACCGGGGAGCTGTTTTTT. It is translated as CASSSILNRAPGTGELFF. The gene calls are TRBV27 and TRBJ2-2; TRBD2 might be the D (5 bases). Germline-derived CDR1 and CDR2 are MNHEY and SMNVEV (reference sequence). V lost 4 bases and J 5 bases, leaving 23 bases between the germline ends. This CDR3 has 18 residues.

J is TRBJ2-2 and V is TRBV10-1; D unresolved. This CDR3 spans 15 amino acids. Trimming removed 3 bases at V and 1 base at J, with 9 bases between. CDR1 and CDR2 (germline): WNHNN, SYGVQD (reference sequence). The CDR3 DNA sequence: TGCGCCAGCAGTGATGGTTGGGAGAACACCGGGGAGCTGTTTTTT. It translates to CASSDGWENTGELFF.

The chain joins TRBV18 to TRBJ2-6; 9 bases fit TRBD1. CDR3 length: 19 residues. V was pared by 2 bases and J by 3 bases, with 11 bases of the junction left unmatched. The germline CDR1 and CDR2 sequences are KGHSH and LQKENI. The CDR3 sequence is CASSPEPGQGMLGANVLTF. DNA for the CDR3: TGTGCCAGCTCACCAGAACCGGGACAGGGAATGCTTGGGGCCAACGTCCTGACTTTC.

This clone was observed once. Other DNA sequences from this sample encode an identical CDR3 as well. The chain couples TRBV9 to TRBJ2-3; D is unresolved. V lost 0 bases and J 3 bases, leaving 5 bases between the germline ends. CDR3 length: 13 amino acids. Germline V gives CDR1 SGDLS, CDR2 YYNGEE. The CDR3, as DNA: TGTGCCAGCAGCGTAGTAATGACAGATACGCAGTATTTT. This codes for CASSVVMTDTQYF.

V gene TRBV28 combines with J gene TRBJ2-7; D remains unclear. Germline CDR1 MDHEN, CDR2 SYDVKM. The CDR3 runs 12 residues. V shed 8 bases and J shed 5 bases, with 13 bases lying between them. The CDR3 loop is CASRLRSHEQYF. The CDR3 DNA is TGTGCCAGCCGACTTCGTTCCCACGAGCAGTACTTC.

The chain recombines TRBV5-8 with TRBJ2-7, with D tentatively TRBD2 (5 bases). With 6 bases removed from V and 0 bases from J, the gap between germline ends came to 13 bases. Germline CDR1 and CDR2: SGHTS and YDEGEE. The CDR3 is 14 amino acids. The CDR3 bases are TGTGCCAGCACGAGGGCAGGATCCTCCTACGAGCAGTACTTC. Translating gives CASTRAGSSYEQYF.

Remarks on this clone: The junction differs from germline at one of its ends, possibly a read error. The chain combines TRBV4-2 with TRBJ1-2; TRBD1 matches 9 bases. Germline assignment: CDR1 LGHNA and CDR2 YNFKEQ. This CDR3 has 14 amino acids. The CDR3 nucleotides are TGTGCCAGCAGCCAATTGACAGGGGGTCTAAATACCGACTTC. Translation gives CASSQLTGGLNTDF.

This clone has more than one count but fewer than ten. The gene calls are TRBV7-9 and TRBJ1-2; D ambiguous. Germline CDR1 and CDR2: SEHNR and FQNEAQ (reference sequence). The CDR3 is made up of 13 amino acids. V lost 1 base, J lost 0 bases, and 3 bases lay in between. CDR3 nucleotides: TGTGCCAGCAGCTTAGGGACTAACTATGGCTACACCTTC. It codes for CASSLGTNYGYTF.

This clone was recorded once. Other DNA sequences in this sample translate to the same CDR3. The chain recombines TRBV6-5 with TRBJ2-7; 8 bases are a match to TRBD2. CDR1 is MNHEY and CDR2 is SVGAGI in the germline V gene. Losses at the gene ends were 6 bases for V and 2 bases for J; bases not matched to a gene: 3. This CDR3 is built from 13 residues. In nucleotides, the CDR3 is TGTGCCAGCAGCGGACTAGCAGCCTACGAGCAGTACTTC. This codes for CASSGLAAYEQYF.

This clone was seen a single time. The V call is TRBV9, the J call TRBJ2-2, with D tentatively TRBD1 (5 bases). This CDR3 contains 16 residues. The V end was cut by 0 bases, the J end by 6 bases, with 15 bases between. In germline, CDR1 is SGDLS, CDR2 YYNGEE. DNA for the CDR3: TGTGCCAGCAGCGTAGGGGGCAGGGATAGGGCCGGGGAGCTGTTTTTT. This sequence encodes CASSVGGRDRAGELFF. Filled out from reference TRBV9 and TRBJ2-2, the complete variable domain reads DSGVTQTPKHLITATGQRVTLRCSPRSGDLSVYWYQQSLDQGLQFLIQYYNGEERAKGNILERFSAQQFPDLHSELNLSSLELGDSALYFCASSVGGRDRAGELFFGEGSRLTVL.

This clone was observed a handful of times. Additional DNA sequences in this sample encode the identical CDR3. This sequence joins TRBV18 and TRBJ2-5, with D unclear. Trimming pared 4 bases from V and 2 bases from J, leaving 2 bases between. The CDR3 consists of 11 residues. Germline CDR1 is KGHSH and CDR2 is LQKENI. The chain's CDR3 is CASSQQETQYF. CDR3 in DNA: TGTGCCAGCTCACAACAAGAGACCCAGTACTTC.

The rearrangement links TRBV6-1 to TRBJ1-2, with 9 bases that match TRBD1. The junction had 3 bases not matched to a gene; V was cut back by 8 bases and J by 2 bases. Germline values: CDR1 MNHNS, CDR2 SASEGT. The CDR3 spans 13 residues. The CDR3 DNA reads TGTGCCAGCGGGGACAGGGTGAACTATGGCTACACCTTC. Translation gives CASGDRVNYGYTF.

The chain recombines TRBV11-2 with TRBJ2-3; tentatively, D is TRBD2 (6 bases). The germline V and J ends were trimmed by 4 bases and 1 base, with 12 bases remaining between them. Looked up from germline, CDR1 is SGHAT and CDR2 is FQNNGV. This CDR3 spans 15 amino acids. CDR3 bases: TGTGCCAGCAGCTCACGGGACTTGGGCACAGATACGCAGTATTTT. Its protein product is CASSSRDLGTDTQYF.

The V call is TRBV28, the J call TRBJ2-2; TRBD2 aligns across 9 bases. Germline CDR1 is MDHEN and CDR2 is SYDVKM. The V and J ends lost 5 bases and 3 bases, in that order; junction bases with no gene match: 10. The CDR3 sequence is 17 residues long. This CDR3 reads CASSPPVVAGDTGELFF. The CDR3, as DNA: TGTGCCAGCAGTCCCCCGGTGGTAGCGGGAGACACCGGGGAGCTGTTTTTT. Full variable domain (rest looked up from reference TRBV28 and TRBJ2-2): DVKVTQSSRYLVKRTGEKVFLECVQDMDHENMFWYRQDPGLGLRLIYFSYDVKMKEKGDIPEGYSVSREKKERFSLILESASTNQTSMYLCASSPPVVAGDTGELFFGEGSRLTVL.

The chain combines TRBV18 with TRBJ2-1, with no clear D. The CDR3 extends over 18 amino acids. Germline CDR1 and CDR2: KGHSH and LQKENI. The V gene lost 1 base and the J gene lost 0 bases, with 16 bases spanning the gap. The DNA for the CDR3 is TGTGCCAGCTCACCACTCAGTATTGGCCCAAGCTCCTACAATGAGCAGTTCTTC. It yields the protein CASSPLSIGPSSYNEQFF.

The chain carries TRBV5-1 and TRBJ2-4; D might be TRBD1 or TRBD2, each matching 5 bases. Trimming cost V 0 bases and J 2 bases, with 21 bases left between them. In germline, CDR1 is SGHRS, CDR2 YFSETQ. The CDR3 has 19 residues. The CDR3 loop reads CASSLAGNSGATTKNIQYF. DNA of the CDR3: TGCGCCAGCAGCTTGGCCGGGAACTCTGGGGCTACGACCAAAAACATTCAGTACTTC.

V and J are TRBV7-9 and TRBJ2-7; 8 nucleotides line up with TRBD2. V shed 5 bases and J 0 bases; nucleotides not matched to a gene: 3. The CDR3 has 14 residues. Germline-derived CDR1 and CDR2 are SEHNR and FQNEAQ (reference sequence). This chain's CDR3 is CASSKRELSYEQYF. CDR3 sequence (DNA): TGTGCCAGCAGCAAGCGGGAGCTCTCCTACGAGCAGTACTTC. Variable domain in full (rest from reference TRBV7-9 and TRBJ2-7): DTGVSQNPRHKITKRGQNVTFRCDPISEHNRLYWYRQTLGQGPEFLTYFQNEAQLEKSRLLSDRFSAERPKGSFSTLEIQRTEQGDSAMYLCASSKRELSYEQYFGPGTRLTVT.

For the CDR3, the DNA is TGTGCCAGCAGTTTAGTTATGGGCTACAATGAGCAGTTCTTC. It encodes CASSLVMGYNEQFF. The rearrangement links TRBV28 to TRBJ2-1; no definite D call. Germline-derived CDR1 and CDR2 are MDHEN and SYDVKM. This CDR3 is 14 amino acids long. V was trimmed by 2 bases and J by 3 bases, leaving 8 bases between them.

The rearrangement uses TRBV5-4 and TRBJ2-1, with 12 bases that match TRBD2. Germline CDR1 SGHNT, CDR2 YYREEE (reference sequence). The CDR3 is 15 amino acids. The J segment lost 4 bases and the V segment lost 6 bases, leaving 5 bases of the junction unmatched. CDR3 bases: TGTGCCAGCACCTCCGGACTAGCGGGATACAATGAGCAGTTCTTC. Amino acids: CASTSGLAGYNEQFF.

The rearrangement uses TRBV2 and TRBJ2-7; D is perhaps TRBD1 or TRBD2 (6 bases each). CDR1 is SNHLY and CDR2 is FYNNEI in the germline V gene. The CDR3 is made up of 15 amino acids. Deletions cut 4 bases from V and 0 bases from J, with 13 bases between. The CDR3 DNA reads TGTGCCAGCAGTGTAGGGGGGACAAGCTCCTACGAGCAGTACTTC. Translated, it gives CASSVGGTSSYEQYF.

J is TRBJ2-1 and V is TRBV5-4; the match to TRBD2 covers 13 bases. The CDR3 is 15 residues long. Germline V lookup: CDR1 SGHNT, CDR2 YYREEE (reference sequence). With V trimmed by 4 bases and J by 7 bases, 5 bases remained unmatched. The CDR3 region is CASSTRTSGGNEQFF. CDR3 nucleotides: TGTGCCAGCAGCACACGGACTAGCGGGGGTAATGAGCAGTTCTTC.

The gene calls are TRBV4-1 and TRBJ1-2; 9 nucleotides agree with TRBD1. The ends lost 2 bases at V and 2 bases at J; junction bases unmatched: 15. The CDR3 contains 19 residues. Germline CDR1 and CDR2: MGHRA and YSYEKL. The CDR3 is CASSQLIPRADRGNYGYTF. The CDR3 nucleotides read TGCGCCAGCAGCCAACTGATTCCAAGGGCCGACAGGGGGAACTATGGCTACACCTTC.

The chain couples TRBV19 to TRBJ1-1; 10 bases map to TRBD1. The germline CDR1 and CDR2 sequences are LNHDA and SQIVND (reference sequence). The junction had 4 bases not matched to a gene; V was cut back by 5 bases and J by 1 base. The CDR3 runs to 15 residues. The CDR3 is CASSPRTGGNTEAFF. In nucleotides, the CDR3 is TGTGCCAGTAGTCCTCGGACAGGGGGGAACACTGAAGCTTTCTTT.

The chain couples TRBV14 to TRBJ1-5, with a possible D match to TRBD1 (5 bases). The V gene lost 3 bases and the J gene lost 3 bases, with 30 bases spanning the gap. Germline assignment: CDR1 SGHDN and CDR2 FVKESK. This CDR3 spans 21 amino acids. Here the CDR3 reads CASSHLIWSRRRGNDNQPQHF. CDR3 bases: TGTGCCAGCAGCCATTTAATTTGGAGTCGGCGTAGGGGAAACGACAATCAGCCCCAGCATTTT.

The genes are TRBV29-1 and TRBJ2-5; 9 bases fit TRBD2. Losses at the gene ends were 6 bases for V and 5 bases for J; bases not matched to a gene: 16. The CDR3 runs to 16 residues. CDR1 is SQVTM and CDR2 is ANQGSEA in the germline V gene. The chain's CDR3 is CSVGQGGSGRDETQYF. The DNA of the CDR3 is TGCAGCGTCGGGCAGGGGGGTAGCGGGAGAGACGAGACCCAGTACTTC.

V and J are TRBV5-1 and TRBJ1-4; 8 nucleotides align to TRBD1. Germline loops: CDR1 SGHRS, CDR2 YFSETQ. This CDR3 has 13 amino acids. Trimming removed 0 bases from V and 16 bases from J; junction bases left unmatched: 8. DNA of the CDR3: TGCGCCAGCAGCTTGGCCGGGACAGGAATCGAGTTTTTT. Its protein product is CASSLAGTGIEFF.

The rearrangement joins TRBV28 to TRBJ1-4, with 11 positions matching TRBD1. V was pared by 8 bases and J by 8 bases, with 4 bases of the junction left unmatched. The CDR3 has 13 residues. Germline-derived CDR1 and CDR2 are MDHEN and SYDVKM. The CDR3 nucleotides read TGTGCCAGCGGACAGGGGGCAGGAGAAAAACTGTTTTTT. It codes for CASGQGAGEKLFF.

The V call is TRBV14, the J call TRBJ2-3; TRBD2 matches at 8 bases. V dropped 3 bases and J dropped 14; count of bases not matched to a gene: 4. The CDR3 runs to 11 residues. Germline V CDR1 and CDR2: SGHDN, FVKESK. CDR3 amino acids: CASSQTGTRYF. As DNA, the CDR3 is TGTGCCAGCAGCCAGACCGGGACTAGGTATTTT.